This T cell receptor (beta chain) was retrieved from a study of response to subunit inactivated influenza vaccine. One entry per CDR3 protein results from TCRdb running MiXCR on the RT-PCR reads. The data show hundreds of thousands of distinct CDR3 sequences, with around 11% seen just once and 10% held by the top ten. The clonotype originates from a man aged 50-59 years who received an inactivated influenza vaccine. The source material was PBMCs from blood, sampled on the day of vaccination.

CDR3 sequence (DNA): TGTGCCAGCAGCTTAAAGGCTGCGGGCACTGAAGCTTTCTTT. Translating it yields CASSLKAAGTEAFF. The gene calls are TRBV7-2 and TRBJ1-1, with D uncertain. Germline V lookup: CDR1 SGHTA, CDR2 FQGNSA. The length of the CDR3 is 14 residues. Trimming removed 2 bases at V and 4 bases at J, with 11 bases between.